The clone carrying this T cell receptor (beta chain) was counted ten times or more. No antigen is known for it. At one of its ends the junction is not consistent with the germline gene, which may arise from a read error. This entry belongs to a study of T cells after yellow fever vaccination. Study-wide results and caveats: Boosting was followed by the reappearance of most primary-vaccination clones (just under 98% CD4, 85% to 90% CD8). On re-exposure, the response was weaker but peaked faster, at day 5 versus 15.

Each CDR3 protein is one row after TCRdb ran MiXCR on the 5' RACE reads. Of over 250,000 distinct CDR3 sequences in the sample, approximately 4% were seen once. Germline V gene sequence: CDR1 SGHRS, CDR2 YFSETQ. CDR3 length equals 13 residues. This specimen was PBMCs, taken 5 days after the yellow fever booster vaccination. This clonotype was obtained from a man between 18 and 35 years old who received the YFV17D yellow fever vaccine. The chain carries TRBV5-1 and TRBJ2-6; D is uncertain. The CDR3 sequence: CASSLTGANVLTF. DNA for the CDR3: TGTGCCAGCAGTTTAACTGGGGCCAACGTCCTGACTTTC.